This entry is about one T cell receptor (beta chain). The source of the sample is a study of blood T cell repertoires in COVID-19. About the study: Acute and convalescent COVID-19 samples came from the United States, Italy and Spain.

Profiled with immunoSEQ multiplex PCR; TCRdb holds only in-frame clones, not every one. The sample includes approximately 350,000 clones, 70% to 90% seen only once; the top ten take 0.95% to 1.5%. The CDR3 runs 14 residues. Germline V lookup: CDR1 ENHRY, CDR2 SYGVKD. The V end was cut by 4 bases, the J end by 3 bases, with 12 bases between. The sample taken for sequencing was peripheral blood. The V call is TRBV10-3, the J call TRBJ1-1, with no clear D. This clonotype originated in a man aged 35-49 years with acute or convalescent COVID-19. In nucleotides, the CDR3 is TGTGCCATCAGTGGACTTGATAGAGACACTGAAGCTTTCTTT. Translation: CAISGLDRDTEAFF.